This T cell receptor (beta chain) was captured in a study of lymphopenia after photon versus proton radiotherapy. General study points: Under photons, naive T cells and diversity fell while effector/memory populations rose. Authors raise, but do not show, better survival with proton therapy. Oligoclonal CD8+ Temra expansion after nadir drove photon patients' diversity drop.

About this clone itself: Its target is not known.

Clones were read by immunoSEQ multiplex PCR, and TCRdb kept only the in-frame ones, dropping some. Seen here are approximately 20,000 clones, around 90% observed once, and the top ten hold approximately 9.4%. Germline V gives CDR1 SGHRS, CDR2 YFSETQ. The V gene lost 0 bases and the J gene lost 2 bases, with 14 bases spanning the gap. This CDR3 has 16 residues. The V gene is TRBV5-1, the J gene TRBJ2-5; weak D call: TRBD2 (5 bases). The sequence was obtained from a woman in her sixties or seventies with pancreatic cancer. Some clones in this sample may be carry-over from other donors' samples. Material: peripheral blood, obtained from a patient treated with proton-based radiotherapy. The chain's CDR3 is CASSLVVGALQETQYF. Written as DNA, the CDR3 is TGCGCCAGCAGCTTGGTTGTGGGAGCTCTACAAGAGACCCAGTACTTC. Using reference TRBV5-1 and TRBJ2-5 for the parts outside the CDR3, the full variable domain is KAGVTQTPRYLIKTRGQQVTLSCSPISGHRSVSWYQQTPGQGLQFLFEYFSETQRNKGNFPGRFSGRQFSNSRSEMNVSTLELGDSALYLCASSLVVGALQETQYFGPGTRLLVL.